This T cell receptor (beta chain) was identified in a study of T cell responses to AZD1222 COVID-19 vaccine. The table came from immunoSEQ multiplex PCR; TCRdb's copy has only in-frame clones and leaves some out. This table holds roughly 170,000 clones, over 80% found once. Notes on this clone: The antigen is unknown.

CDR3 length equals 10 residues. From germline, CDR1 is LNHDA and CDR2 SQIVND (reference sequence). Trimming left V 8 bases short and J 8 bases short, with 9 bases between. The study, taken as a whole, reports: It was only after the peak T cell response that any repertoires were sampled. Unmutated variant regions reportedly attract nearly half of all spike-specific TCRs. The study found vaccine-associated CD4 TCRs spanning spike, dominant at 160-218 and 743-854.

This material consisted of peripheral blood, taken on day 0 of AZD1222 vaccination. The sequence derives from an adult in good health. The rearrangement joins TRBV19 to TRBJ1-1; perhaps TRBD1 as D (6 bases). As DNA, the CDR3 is TGTGCCAGTGCAGGGGTCGAAGCTTTCTTT. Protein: CASAGVEAFF.